Here is one TCR beta chain with its context. Its antigen is unknown. No base quality information exists; no much larger clone differs at one position. For the CD8 naive samples, CD45RO-negative cells were positively selected for CCR7, yielding a CD45RA+CCR7+ population from which TemRA cells were excluded. Healthy HIV-negative adults with no recently reported acute infections or vaccinations were included as donors. Only Caucasian adults living in Nashville, Tennessee, USA were represented among the donors. Blood was obtained by leukapheresis, after which PBMCs were separated by Ficoll-Histopaque density gradient centrifugation and cryopreserved in liquid nitrogen vapor phase. Analytical flow cytometry was used to check the purity and quantity of every magnetically sorted T cell population. Genomic DNA was isolated from every sorted fraction and measured by UV absorbance on a Nanodrop 2000c. Using the deep immunoSEQ assay, TCR CDR3 regions were amplified from genomic DNA by multiplex PCR. Genomic DNA extracted from each cell subset was distributed evenly over all wells of several immunoSEQ 96-well plates, and each plate served as one replicate. For sorted subsets, around 200 ng genomic DNA, equal to tens of thousands of T cell genomes, was loaded into each replicate PCR. The purified libraries were quantified using a Qubit 3.0 fluorometer, sized with a Bioanalyzer 2100, and then quantified again using the KAPA Library Quantification kit. Every immunoSEQ 96-well plate was sequenced on a dedicated single-read 150-cycle Illumina NextSeq 550 flow cell. In the paper's pipeline: Because only junctional sequences without quality scores were contained in the immunoSEQ output, filtering matching that applied to full-length reads could not be performed. Sequences were annotated with PyIR, a Python wrapper for IgBLAST v1.9, using IMGT germline references to assign V/J genes and CDR3. Reads were filtered out if the reads had weak V/J assignments (E-value above 1e-6), no CDR3, stop codons, out-of-frame junctions, or ambiguous translated residues. V3J clonotypes were defined as sequences sharing the same inferred V gene, J gene, and CDR3 amino acid sequence. Percentage overlap between repertoires was computed as shared unique clonotypes divided by the size of the smaller repertoire. Repertoire richness was assessed with RTK rarefaction, the Chao1 estimator, and Recon v2.1 estimates of unobserved clonotypes. Generation probabilities were computed with OLGA for all TCRbeta clonotypes obtained by the gDNA method from a few donors. The clones in this table, taken by TCRdb from immuneACCESS, are in-frame only. Not every clone is retained; where verified, under half of the shortfall comes from an unresolved V gene, and the cause of the rest is unknown. V and J calls plus clone size are reproduced from that table; the DNA served to infer D and trimming. Within this sample are around 1,900,000 clones, with about 93% of them counted one time only. Of the sample, 1.5% to 2% is held by the ten largest clones.

The CDR3 runs 16 amino acids, cysteine and phenylalanine included. The sequence is cut down to CDR3 DNA, 48 bases in frame from base 1. For CDR1 and CDR2, the germline V gene lists MDHEN and SYDVKM. V lost 4 bases and J lost 0 bases; the stretch between them is 13 bases long. The data were obtained in a study of shared clonotypes between healthy human individuals (TCRdb year 2020). In terms of the full investigation: A couple of women and a few men aged 18 to 49 years were included in the cohort. Blood TCR repertoires of a handful of healthy adults were deeply sequenced to estimate repertoire size and the extent of clonotype sharing between individuals. Per donor, three plates each were used for CD4 naive and CD4 memory, two for CD8 naive, and one for CD8 memory. Different laboratories and diverse techniques were used to prepare libraries and sequence TCR repertoires, to increase sequencing depth and limit assay-specific biases. Each donor's leukapheresis produced roughly between roughly 0.85 and 9 billion PBMCs.

Overall study results and their limits: Only blood was sampled, and tissue TCR repertoires likely differ from those in blood. Because the study included only a small number of donors, the genetic and exposure-history diversity represented was limited. Naive subsets generally had larger estimated clonotype richness than memory subsets. Based on pairwise subsampling, the degree of clonotype sharing among donors was expected to be affected by sequencing depth. Even with the large sequencing depth, rarefaction of the sorted-subset datasets indicated that sequencing was incomplete. Compared with non-shared clonotypes, clonotypes shared by all four sorted-subset donors had higher generation probabilities. Across a few donors, 5% to 6% of naive CD4, roughly 3.8% of naive CD8, 2% to 2.5% of memory CD4, and approximately 0.4% of memory CD8 clonotypes were shared.

The sample taken for sequencing was naive CD8+ T cells from PBMCs. This sample's cell subset or site label indicates: CD45RA+CCR7+. The sequence derives from a man in his late teens or twenties in good health. Some clones in this sample may be carry-over from other donors' samples. Recombination joined TRBV28 with TRBJ2-1, with the D gene not confidently named. This receptor carries the CDR3 CASSWTAALSYNEQFF. The sequenced DNA: TGTGCCAGCAGTTGGACCGCAGCCCTCTCCTACAATGAGCAGTTCTTC.